What follows is one T cell receptor beta chain and its context. Its antigen is undetermined. Likely unrecorded immune exposures existed in these nominally healthy donors. The sample belongs to a study of cytomegalovirus exposure and HLA in healthy donors. General study findings and limits: In a later analysis, DRB1 alleles had the most associated TCRs; HLA-C alleles the fewest. As a later analysis showed, several of the most significant clusters appeared to be linked to common viral pathogens.

60 Vbeta and 13 Jbeta primers were used in PCR. Using immunoSEQ multiplex PCR, the repertoire was profiled, and TCRdb retains in-frame clones only, with some absent. The sample lists some 120,000 clones; around 77% were seen once. The CDR3 loop spans 14 amino acids. The ends lost 4 bases at V and 3 bases at J; junction bases unmatched: 6. Germline V gives CDR1 KGHSH, CDR2 LQKENI. Sequencing used PBMCs. V is TRBV18 and J is TRBJ2-7; TRBD1 matches 7 bases. The TCR comes from a middle-aged man in good health and CMV-seropositive. CDR3 protein: CASSLGQGVYEQYF. CDR3 nucleotide sequence: TGTGCCAGCTCACTAGGCCAGGGGGTCTACGAGCAGTACTTC.